The entry below gives a single T cell receptor (beta chain) sequence along with its context. Its antigen is still unknown. By 5'RACE template switching, TCR cDNA was produced, with a universal primer site and UMIs added in the process. MiXCR, applied by TCRdb to the 5' RACE reads, yields one record per CDR3 protein. The sample lists hundreds of thousands of distinct CDR3 sequences, 13% occurring once. The entry originates in a study of T cells after yellow fever vaccination. Study-wide results and caveats: Some clonotypes were seen in both the CD4 and the CD8 compartments. These made up a small share and likely arose from convergent recombination.

Per germline, CDR1 MNHEY and CDR2 SVGEGT. The V segment lost 6 bases and the J segment 15 bases; nucleotides outside the gene matches: 9. There are 12 residues in the CDR3. Sequencing was performed on PBMCs, taken on the day of the yellow fever booster vaccination. The clonotype originates from a man between 25 and 39 years old who received the YFV17D yellow fever vaccine. The chain joins TRBV6-2 or TRBV6-3 to TRBJ2-1, with 9 bases aligning to TRBD1. The CDR3, as DNA: TGTGCCAGCAGACAAACAGGGGGCCAAGGGTTCTTC. This sequence encodes CASRQTGGQGFF.